This T cell receptor beta chain was profiled in a study of CXCR3-negative and CXCR3-positive naive CD8 T cells. Study information: Collectively, the libraries yielded 140 million or so TRB reads in total, at about 1.5 +/- 0.3 million per library. Notes on the study in general: TRBV-TRBJ usage was similar across naive CXCR3 subsets but distinct in memory cells. Naive cells positive for CXCR3 carried more hydrophobic TRB CDR3s than CXCR3-negative ones. Memory CD8+ cells had much lower diversity, and both naive subsets had comparably high diversity.

CDR1 and CDR2 (germline): SQVTM, ANQGSEA. The CDR3 contains 13 residues. As concerns this clonotype: Antigen unknown.

Cells classed as naive CD8+ T cells were CD45RO-CCR7+CD27+CD95-. Each TRB cDNA library was prepared by 5' RACE (with UMI labels). For each CDR3 protein, TCRdb gives one entry from its re-call of the 5' RACE reads, without DNA. The repertoire table contains 75,000 to 90,000 distinct CDR3 sequences. The sample taken for sequencing was naive CXCR3+ CD8+ T cells from blood. Specified subset: CD45RO-CCR7+CD27+CD95- naive CD8+ T cells expressing CXCR3 (TNR3+). The sequence was collected from a human donor in good health. Some clones in this sample may be carry-over from other donors' samples. The genes are TRBV29-1 and TRBJ2-7; TCRdb proposes TRBD2, but this gene call is untestable without DNA. The CDR3 loop is CSVRLAGSYEQYF.